This T cell receptor (beta chain) appears in the sequencing data of a study of blood T cell repertoires in COVID-19. Study details: PBMCs, B-cell-depleted T cells, or T cells provided the cDNA or gDNA that made up the material.

Only in-frame clones appear in the TCRdb table, and some are missing; sequencing was by immunoSEQ multiplex PCR. The sample contains fewer than 250,000 clones, roughly 88% of which appear only once. Germline V gene data show CDR1 as SGHTA and CDR2 as FQGTGA. CDR3 length equals 14 residues. V lost 5 bases, J lost 1 base, and 11 bases lay in between. The chain uses TRBV7-3 and TRBJ1-1; the D gene is possibly TRBD1 (5 bases). This clonotype was sampled from a woman in her fifties or sixties with acute COVID-19. The sequencing input was PBMCs or T cells enriched from blood (not recorded which). CDR3 in amino acids: CASSAGMGNTEAFF. The CDR3 DNA reads as TGTGCCAGCAGCGCAGGGATGGGGAACACTGAAGCTTTCTTT.